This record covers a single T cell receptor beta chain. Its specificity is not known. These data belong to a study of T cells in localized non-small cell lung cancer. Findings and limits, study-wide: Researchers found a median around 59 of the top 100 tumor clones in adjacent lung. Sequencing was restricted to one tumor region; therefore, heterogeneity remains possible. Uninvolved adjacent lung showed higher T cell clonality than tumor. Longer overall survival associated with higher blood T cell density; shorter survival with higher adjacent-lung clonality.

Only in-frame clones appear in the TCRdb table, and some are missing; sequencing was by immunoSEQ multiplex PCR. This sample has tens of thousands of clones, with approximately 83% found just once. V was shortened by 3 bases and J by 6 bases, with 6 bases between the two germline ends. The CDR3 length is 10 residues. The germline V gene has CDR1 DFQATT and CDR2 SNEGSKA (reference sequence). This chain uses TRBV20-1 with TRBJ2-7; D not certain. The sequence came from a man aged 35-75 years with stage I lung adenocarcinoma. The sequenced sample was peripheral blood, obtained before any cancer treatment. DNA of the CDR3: TGCAGTGCTAGGAATAGCGAGCAGTACTTC. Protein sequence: CSARNSEQYF.